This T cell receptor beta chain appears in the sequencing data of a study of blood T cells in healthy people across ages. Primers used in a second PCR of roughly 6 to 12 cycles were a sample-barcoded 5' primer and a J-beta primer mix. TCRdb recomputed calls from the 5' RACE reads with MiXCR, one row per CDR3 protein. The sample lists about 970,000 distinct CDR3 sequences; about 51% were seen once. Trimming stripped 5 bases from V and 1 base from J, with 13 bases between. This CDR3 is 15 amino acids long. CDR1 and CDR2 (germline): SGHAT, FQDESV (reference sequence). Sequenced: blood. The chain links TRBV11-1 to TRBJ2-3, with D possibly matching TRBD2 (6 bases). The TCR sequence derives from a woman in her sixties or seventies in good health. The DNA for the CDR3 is TGTGCCAGCAGCCCTCCTGAGCGGGGCACAGATACGCAGTATTTT. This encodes CASSPPERGTDTQYF.